This TCR beta chain was documented in a study of cytotoxic CD8 clonotypes in ibrutinib-treated CLL (dated by TCRdb to 2020 to 2022). Context from the whole study: The cohort had ten to twelve relapsed/refractory and around 14 treatment-naive patients; fewer than 18 were IGHV unmutated. Every remission and progressive disease sample was obtained while ibrutinib was still being received by the patients. Partial responses were observed in 24 patients and complete responses in 2; after a median follow-up of 68 months, remission was maintained in approximately 14 patients and progression was observed in some 12. The response samples were drawn at a median of approximately 12 months into treatment, with a range of about 6 to 36 months. Samples averaged approximately 240,000 productive templates and some 91,000 productive rearrangements. Cryopreserved peripheral blood mononuclear cells were collected at three points: before therapy, at response, and at either sustained remission or disease progression. Of the approximately 91 people in the trial, about 27 had longitudinal samples available.

The goal of deep resolution MiSeq sequencing was a depth between 1 in 1 million and 1 in 200,000 T cells, and coverage averaged 10x per clonotype. The immunoSEQ hsTCRB Kit was used to generate TCR beta libraries. The study's own analysis went as follows. ImmunoSEQ Data Assistant and ImmunoSEQ Analyzer were used for data analysis, and V, D and J genes were assigned according to IMGT definitions. Clonality was computed as one minus normalized Shannon entropy of productive rearrangement frequencies, ranging from 0 to 1. Only overrepresented clonotypes making up at least 0.05% of each patient's repertoire were included in the public clonotype analysis. Fewer than 15 age-matched healthy donor repertoires from immuneACCESS served as clonality controls. This immuneACCESS table, as held by TCRdb, lists in-frame sequences with V and J called but not all clones. Of the missing ones, under half trace to an unresolved V gene in checked studies; the others have no known cause. The D gene and trimming were derived from the DNA, and the V and J assignments and clone size from that table. Present in this sample are some 150,000 clones, around three quarters of which were seen just once. Around a quarter of the sample is in the top ten clones.

The label giving this sample's time point can be read as: about 11 months on ibrutinib. For TCR beta library preparation, roughly 2 micrograms of genomic DNA were extracted from the cryopreserved PBMCs. High-throughput TCR beta sequencing was performed on longitudinal blood samples from CLL patients receiving ibrutinib monotherapy. The patients were enrolled in a single-center, open-label phase 2 trial of ibrutinib monotherapy. As concerns this clone: Its specific antigen is unknown. No per-base quality is available; no much larger clone lies one base away.

Paper-wide results and their limitations: Public clonotypes were found to be uncommon and were observed to contract or remain stable during treatment; the increase in clonality was shown to reflect expansion of private clonotypes at ibrutinib response. Sampling times were not matched between sustained-remission and progressing patients, and lymph node repertoires were not studied. Clonality increased at ibrutinib response, stayed stable in sustained remission, and fell back toward baseline at progression. Baseline clonality was found to be higher than that of age-matched healthy donors and was strongly correlated with circulating CD8+ T-cell counts.

Sequenced material: PBMCs, taken after 12 months of ibrutinib treatment. The source of this sequence is a human donor with chronic lymphocytic leukemia.

The sequence in DNA is TGTGCCAGTATGCGACAGGGGAATAGTCAGCCCCAGCATTTT. This codes for CASMRQGNSQPQHF. The chain was built from TRBV19 and TRBJ1-5; 8 bases in the middle match TRBD1. As encoded in the germline V gene (reference sequence), CDR1 is LNHDA while CDR2 is SQIVND. Germline trimming amounts to 7 bases on V and 6 bases on J, with 8 as the count of junction bases outside the gene matches. The CDR3 sequence holds 14 residues, the cysteine and phenylalanine included. CDR3 DNA only is kept here, 42 bases in frame from base 1.